These 3 T cell receptor beta chains share one sample of origin, sequenced in a study of post-analysis software for immune sequencing data. Overall study results and limits: Among five TRBV segments more frequent in patients than controls were TRBV5-6, TRBV5-1 and TRBV20-1.

These receptors are not linked to any known antigen. cDNA libraries of TCR beta carried unique molecular identifiers. TCRdb re-derived calls from the PCR reads in MiXCR, one entry per CDR3 protein. This table has more than 350,000 distinct CDR3 sequences, more than 30% appearing once. Sequencing was performed on blood. These TCRs come from a girl aged 2-10 years with multiple sclerosis.

The chain combines TRBV28 with TRBJ1-1, with a weak D call TRBD1 (6 bases). CDR1 and CDR2 from the germline V gene are MDHEN and SYDVKM. Trimming shortened V by 3 bases and J by 1 base, and 27 bases separated the two germline ends. The CDR3 has 20 amino acids. The CDR3 sequence is CASSFPSLSGQPRPNTEAFF. The DNA for the CDR3 is TGTGCCAGCAGTTTCCCTTCATTATCAGGACAGCCCCGACCGAACACTGAAGCTTTCTTT. Full variable domain (remainder filled in from reference TRBV28 and TRBJ1-1): DVKVTQSSRYLVKRTGEKVFLECVQDMDHENMFWYRQDPGLGLRLIYFSYDVKMKEKGDIPEGYSVSREKKERFSLILESASTNQTSMYLCASSFPSLSGQPRPNTEAFFGQGTRLTVV.

CDR3 nucleotides: TGTGCCAGCAGCTTAGCGATTCAAGGACAGGACAACTCTGGGGCCAACGTCCTGACTTTC. Translated, it gives CASSLAIQGQDNSGANVLTF. V usage is TRBV7-9 and J usage is TRBJ2-6; the match to TRBD1 covers 7 bases. Germline V gene sequence: CDR1 SEHNR, CDR2 FQNEAQ (reference sequence). With 0 bases clipped from V and 0 bases from J, the junction kept 11 bases outside the gene matches. This CDR3 spans 20 amino acids.

The V gene is TRBV5-1, the J gene TRBJ1-6; D gene uncertain. Trimming removed 4 bases at V and 8 bases at J, with 16 bases between. This CDR3 region has 15 residues. Germline CDR1 SGHRS, CDR2 YFSETQ. Here the CDR3 reads CASSLQHITDSPLHF. The DNA for the CDR3 is TGCGCCAGCAGCCTGCAGCATATCACGGATTCACCCCTCCACTTT.